What follows are 6 T cell receptor beta chains derived from one specimen sequenced in a study of shared clonotypes between healthy human individuals. Repertoires were generated with immunoSEQ multiplex PCR, while TCRdb's copy carries only in-frame clones and drops some. The sample lists 2 million to 2.5 million clones, around 95% occurring once. Sequenced sample: naive CD4+ T cells sorted from blood. The subset denotes: CD45RA+ positively selected. The receptors were gathered from a young man in good health.

The rearrangement links TRBV28 to TRBJ1-6; the match to TRBD1 covers 8 bases. V gave up 2 bases and J gave up 10 bases; unmatched junction bases: 7. CDR3 length: 15 residues. Germline values: CDR1 MDHEN, CDR2 SYDVKM. CDR3 sequence: CASSLTDREGSPLHF. CDR3 nucleotides: TGTGCCAGCAGTTTAACGGACAGGGAAGGGTCACCCCTCCACTTT.

The V gene is TRBV7-6, the J gene TRBJ1-4; D remains unclear. V gave up 0 bases and J gave up 8 bases, with 10 bases separating them. This CDR3 has 14 amino acids. Germline assignment: CDR1 SGHVS and CDR2 FNYEAQ. CDR3 nucleotide sequence: TGTGCCAGCAGCTTAGCTGTAGGACCCGAAAAACTGTTTTTT. Its translation is CASSLAVGPEKLFF. Full variable domain (rest looked up from reference TRBV7-6 and TRBJ1-4): GAGVSQSPRYKVTKRGQDVALRCDPISGHVSLYWYRQALGQGPEFLTYFNYEAQQDKSGLPNDRFSAERPEGSISTLTIQRTEQRDSAMYRCASSLAVGPEKLFFGSGTQLSVL.

This clone has a handful of counts. This sample includes further DNA sequences coding for the same CDR3. CDR3 nucleotides: TGTGCCAGCAGTGAAGGGCAGGGGGGTCAGCCCCAGCATTTT. Translation: CASSEGQGGQPQHF. The rearrangement uses TRBV2 and TRBJ1-5; TRBD1 matches at 7 bases. Germline CDR1 reads SNHLY; CDR2 reads FYNNEI. The CDR3 loop spans 14 amino acids. V gave up 1 base and J gave up 6 bases; unmatched junction bases: 3.

This CDR3 is CASSPGGTGNTIYF. In nucleotides, the CDR3 is TGTGCCAGCAGCCCAGGGGGGACTGGAAACACCATATATTTT. V usage is TRBV7-2 and J usage is TRBJ1-3, with 7 bases fitting TRBD1. CDR1 is SGHTA and CDR2 is FQGNSA in the germline V gene. The ends lost 5 bases at V and 2 bases at J; junction bases unmatched: 3. The CDR3 has 14 amino acids.

J is TRBJ1-5 and V is TRBV7-9; D may be TRBD1 (5 bases). Trimming pared 1 base from V and 3 bases from J, leaving 16 bases between. The germline CDR1 and CDR2 sequences are SEHNR and FQNEAQ (reference sequence). The CDR3 consists of 17 residues. CDR3 sequence reads: CASSLGLSTDLNQPQHF. Here the CDR3 DNA reads TGTGCCAGCAGCTTAGGTCTTTCGACAGACCTCAATCAGCCCCAGCATTTT.

The gene calls are TRBV18 and TRBJ2-2; TRBD2 matches at 10 bases. V trimming: 4 bases; J trimming: 1 base; junction bases outside the gene matches: 0. This CDR3 contains 15 residues. Germline V gives CDR1 KGHSH, CDR2 LQKENI. The CDR3 DNA reads as TGTGCCAGCTCACGGACTAGCGGGAACACCGGGGAGCTGTTTTTT. Its protein is CASSRTSGNTGELFF.